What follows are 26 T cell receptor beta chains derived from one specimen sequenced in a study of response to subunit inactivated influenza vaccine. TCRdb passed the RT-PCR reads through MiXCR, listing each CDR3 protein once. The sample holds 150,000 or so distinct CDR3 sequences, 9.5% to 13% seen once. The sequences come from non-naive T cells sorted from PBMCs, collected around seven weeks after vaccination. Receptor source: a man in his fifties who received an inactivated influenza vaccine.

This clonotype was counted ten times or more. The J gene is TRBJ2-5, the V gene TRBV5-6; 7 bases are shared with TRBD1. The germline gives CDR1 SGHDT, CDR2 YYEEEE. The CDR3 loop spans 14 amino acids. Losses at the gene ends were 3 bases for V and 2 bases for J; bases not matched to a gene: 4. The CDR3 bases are TGTGCCAGCAGCTCGACAGGGAATCAAGAGACCCAGTACTTC. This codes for CASSSTGNQETQYF.

For the CDR3, the DNA is TGCAGCGTAGTTACAGGGTTGGCCACTGAAGCTTTCTTT. As protein: CSVVTGLATEAFF. This chain connects TRBV29-1 to TRBJ1-1; D may be TRBD1 (6 bases). V lost 6 bases and J lost 4, with 15 bases in between. The CDR3 contains 13 residues. The germline gives CDR1 SQVTM, CDR2 ANQGSEA.

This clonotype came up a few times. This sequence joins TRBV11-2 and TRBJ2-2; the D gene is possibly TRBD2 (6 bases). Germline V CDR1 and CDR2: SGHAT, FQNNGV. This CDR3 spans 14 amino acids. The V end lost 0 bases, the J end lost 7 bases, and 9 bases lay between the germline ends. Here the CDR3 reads CASSLDAGIGELFF. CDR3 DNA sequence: TGTGCCAGCAGCTTAGATGCGGGAATCGGGGAGCTGTTTTTT.

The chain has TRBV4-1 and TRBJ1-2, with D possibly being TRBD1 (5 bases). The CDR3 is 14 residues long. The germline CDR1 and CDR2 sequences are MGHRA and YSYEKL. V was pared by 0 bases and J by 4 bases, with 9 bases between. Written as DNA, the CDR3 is TGCGCCAGCAGCCAAGAATGGACAAGCTATGGCTACACCTTC. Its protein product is CASSQEWTSYGYTF.

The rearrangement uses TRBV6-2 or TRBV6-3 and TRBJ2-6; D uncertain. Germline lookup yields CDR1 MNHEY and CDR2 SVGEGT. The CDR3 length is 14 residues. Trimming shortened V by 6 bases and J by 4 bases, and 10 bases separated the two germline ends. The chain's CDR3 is CASSRREGANVLTF. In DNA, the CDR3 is TGTGCCAGCAGCCGTCGTGAAGGGGCCAACGTCCTGACTTTC.

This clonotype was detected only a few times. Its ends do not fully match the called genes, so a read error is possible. This CDR3 reads CAIMDPLGAGGPGANVLIF. The CDR3 DNA reads TGTGCCATCATGGACCCTCTCGGAGCGGGAGGGCCTGGGGCCAACGTCCTGATTTTC. The rearrangement links TRBV10-3 to TRBJ2-6; TRBD2 aligns across 10 bases. Per the germline V gene, CDR1 is ENHRY and CDR2 is SYGVKD. The CDR3 covers 19 residues.

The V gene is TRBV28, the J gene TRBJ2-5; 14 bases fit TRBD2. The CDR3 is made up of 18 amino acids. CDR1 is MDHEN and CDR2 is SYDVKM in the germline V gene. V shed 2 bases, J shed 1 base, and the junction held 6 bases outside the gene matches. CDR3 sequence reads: CASSLGTSGSPIQETQYF. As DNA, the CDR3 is TGTGCCAGCAGTTTAGGGACTAGCGGGAGCCCTATCCAAGAGACCCAGTACTTC.

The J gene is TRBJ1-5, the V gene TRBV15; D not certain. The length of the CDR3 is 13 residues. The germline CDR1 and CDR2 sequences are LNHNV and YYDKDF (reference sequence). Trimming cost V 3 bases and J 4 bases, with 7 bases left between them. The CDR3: CATSSHRNQPQHF. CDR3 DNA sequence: TGTGCCACCAGCAGCCACAGAAATCAGCCCCAGCATTTT.

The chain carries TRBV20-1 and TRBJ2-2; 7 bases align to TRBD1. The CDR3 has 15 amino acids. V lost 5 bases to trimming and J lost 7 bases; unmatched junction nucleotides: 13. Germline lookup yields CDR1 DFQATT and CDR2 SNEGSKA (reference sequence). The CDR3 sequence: CSAPGQRGNIGELFF. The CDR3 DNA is TGCAGTGCTCCGGGACAGAGGGGGAATATCGGGGAGCTGTTTTTT.

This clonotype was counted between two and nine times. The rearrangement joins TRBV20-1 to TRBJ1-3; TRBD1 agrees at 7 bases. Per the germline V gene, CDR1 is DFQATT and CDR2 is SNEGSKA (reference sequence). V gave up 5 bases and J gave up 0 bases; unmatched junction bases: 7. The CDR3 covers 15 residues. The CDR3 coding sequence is TGCAGTGCTCGCCACAGGGGTTACTCTGGAAACACCATATATTTT. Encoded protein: CSARHRGYSGNTIYF.

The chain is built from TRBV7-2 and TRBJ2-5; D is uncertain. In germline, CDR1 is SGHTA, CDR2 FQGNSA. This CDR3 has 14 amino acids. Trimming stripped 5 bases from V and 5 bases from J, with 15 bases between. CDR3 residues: CASSPENPLETQYF. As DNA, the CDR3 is TGTGCCAGCAGCCCGGAGAACCCCTTGGAGACCCAGTACTTC.

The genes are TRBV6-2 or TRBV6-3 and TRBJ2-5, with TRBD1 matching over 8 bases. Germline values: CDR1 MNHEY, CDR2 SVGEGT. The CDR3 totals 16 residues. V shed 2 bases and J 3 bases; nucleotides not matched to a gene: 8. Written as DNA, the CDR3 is TGTGCCAGCAGTTACGGCCCAGGGGGCGGGGAAGAGACCCAGTACTTC. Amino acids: CASSYGPGGGEETQYF.

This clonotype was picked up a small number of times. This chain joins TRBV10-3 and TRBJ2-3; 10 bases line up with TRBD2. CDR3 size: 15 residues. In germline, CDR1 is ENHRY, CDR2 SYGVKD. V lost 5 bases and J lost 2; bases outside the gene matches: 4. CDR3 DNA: TGTGCCATCAGTAGAGGACTAGCGGCCACAGATACGCAGTATTTT. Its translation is CAISRGLAATDTQYF.

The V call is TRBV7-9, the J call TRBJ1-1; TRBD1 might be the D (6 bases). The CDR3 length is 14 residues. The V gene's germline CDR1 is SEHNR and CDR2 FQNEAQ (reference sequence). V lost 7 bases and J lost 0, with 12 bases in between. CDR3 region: CASTTGAMNTEAFF. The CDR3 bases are TGTGCCAGCACCACGGGGGCAATGAACACTGAAGCTTTCTTT.

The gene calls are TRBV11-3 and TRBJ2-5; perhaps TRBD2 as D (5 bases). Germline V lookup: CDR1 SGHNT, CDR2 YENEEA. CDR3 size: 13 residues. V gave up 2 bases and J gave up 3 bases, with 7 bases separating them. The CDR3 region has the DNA TGTGCCAGCAGCTTAAACGGGAAAGAGACCCAGTACTTC. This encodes CASSLNGKETQYF.

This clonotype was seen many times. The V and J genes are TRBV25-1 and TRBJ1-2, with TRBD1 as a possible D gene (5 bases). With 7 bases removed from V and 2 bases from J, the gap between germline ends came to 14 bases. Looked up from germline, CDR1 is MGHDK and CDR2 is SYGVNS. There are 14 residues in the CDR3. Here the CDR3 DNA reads TGTGCCAGCAACCCTCACGGGGACAACTATGGCTACACCTTC. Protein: CASNPHGDNYGYTF.

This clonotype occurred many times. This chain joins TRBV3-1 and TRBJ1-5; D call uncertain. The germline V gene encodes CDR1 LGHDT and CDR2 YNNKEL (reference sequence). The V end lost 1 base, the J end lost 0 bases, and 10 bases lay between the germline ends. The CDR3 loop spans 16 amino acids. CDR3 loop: CASSQGWGNSNQPQHF. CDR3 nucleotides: TGTGCCAGCAGCCAAGGGTGGGGAAATAGCAATCAGCCCCAGCATTTT.

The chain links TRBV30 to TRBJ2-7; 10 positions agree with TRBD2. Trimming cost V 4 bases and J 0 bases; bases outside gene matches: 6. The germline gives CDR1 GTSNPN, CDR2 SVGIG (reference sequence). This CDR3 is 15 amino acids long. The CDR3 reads CAWISASGSSYEQYF. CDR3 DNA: TGTGCCTGGATCTCGGCTAGCGGGAGCTCCTACGAGCAGTACTTC.

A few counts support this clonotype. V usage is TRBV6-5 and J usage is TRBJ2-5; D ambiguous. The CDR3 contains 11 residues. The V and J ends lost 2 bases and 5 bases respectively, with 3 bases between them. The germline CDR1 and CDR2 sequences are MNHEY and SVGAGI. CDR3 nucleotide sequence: TGTGCCAGCAGTTACGGGGAGACCCAGTACTTC. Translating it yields CASSYGETQYF.

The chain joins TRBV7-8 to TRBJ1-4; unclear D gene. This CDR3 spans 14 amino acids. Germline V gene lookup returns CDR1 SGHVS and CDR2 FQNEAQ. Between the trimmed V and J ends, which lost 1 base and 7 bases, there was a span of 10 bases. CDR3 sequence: CASSLVPHSEKLFF. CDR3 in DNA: TGTGCCAGCAGCTTAGTTCCTCACAGTGAAAAACTGTTTTTT. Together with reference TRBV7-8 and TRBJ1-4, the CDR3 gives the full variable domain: GAGVSQSPRYKVAKRGQDVALRCDPISGHVSLFWYQQALGQGPEFLTYFQNEAQLDKSGLPSDRFFAERPEGSVSTLKIQRTQQEDSAVYLCASSLVPHSEKLFFGSGTQLSVL.

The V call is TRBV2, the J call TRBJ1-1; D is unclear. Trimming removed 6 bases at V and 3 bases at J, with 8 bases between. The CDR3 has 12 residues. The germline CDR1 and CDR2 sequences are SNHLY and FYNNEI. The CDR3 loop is CASRRQDTEAFF. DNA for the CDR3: TGTGCCAGCAGAAGACAAGACACTGAAGCTTTCTTT. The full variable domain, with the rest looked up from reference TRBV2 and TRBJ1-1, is EPEVTQTPSHQVTQMGQEVILRCVPISNHLYFYWYRQILGQKVEFLVSFYNNEISEKSEIFDDQFSVERPDGSNFTLKIRSTKLEDSAMYFCASRRQDTEAFFGQGTRLTVV.

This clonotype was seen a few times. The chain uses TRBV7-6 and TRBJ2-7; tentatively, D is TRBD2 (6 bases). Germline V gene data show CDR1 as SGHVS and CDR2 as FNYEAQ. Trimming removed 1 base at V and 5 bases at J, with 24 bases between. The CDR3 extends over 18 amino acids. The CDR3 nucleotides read TGTGCCAGCAGCTTAGGTGTACCAACCGGGGGAGGAAGCAACGAGCAGTACTTC. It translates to CASSLGVPTGGGSNEQYF.

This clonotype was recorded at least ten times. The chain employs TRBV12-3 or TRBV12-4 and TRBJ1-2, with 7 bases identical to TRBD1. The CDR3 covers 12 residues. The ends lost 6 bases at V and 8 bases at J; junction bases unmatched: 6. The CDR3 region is CASRRGTAGYTF. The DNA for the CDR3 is TGTGCCAGCAGACGTGGGACAGCGGGCTACACCTTC.

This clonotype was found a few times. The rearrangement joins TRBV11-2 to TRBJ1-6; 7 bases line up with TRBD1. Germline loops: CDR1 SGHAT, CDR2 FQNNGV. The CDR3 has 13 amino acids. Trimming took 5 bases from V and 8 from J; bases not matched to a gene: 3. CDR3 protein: CASSDREDSPLHF. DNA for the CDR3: TGTGCCAGCAGCGACAGGGAGGATTCACCCCTCCACTTT.

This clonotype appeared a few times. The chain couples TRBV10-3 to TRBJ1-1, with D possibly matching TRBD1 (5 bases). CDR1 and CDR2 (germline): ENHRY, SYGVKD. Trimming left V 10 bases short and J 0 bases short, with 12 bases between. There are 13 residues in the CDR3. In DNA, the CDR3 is TGTGCCACCCATCCGGGGGTGAACACTGAAGCTTTCTTT. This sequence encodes CATHPGVNTEAFF.

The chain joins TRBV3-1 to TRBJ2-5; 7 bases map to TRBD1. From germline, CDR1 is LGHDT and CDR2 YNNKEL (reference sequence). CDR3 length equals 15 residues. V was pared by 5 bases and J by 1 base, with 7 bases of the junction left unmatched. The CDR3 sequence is CASSTRTGAQETQYF. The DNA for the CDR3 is TGTGCCAGCAGCACCCGGACAGGCGCCCAAGAGACCCAGTACTTC.